The sequence of this TCR beta chain was determined in a study of early T cells in non-severe SARS-CoV-2 infection. Overall study: Unsorted whole-blood RNA was sequenced in bulk, leaving chains unpaired. Whole-study findings and limits: VDJdb-based annotation leaned toward anti-spike CD8 responses and missed private and CD4 specificities.

TCRdb reprocessed the 5' RACE reads with MiXCR, giving one entry per CDR3 protein. The sample lists more than 50,000 distinct CDR3 sequences; 9% to 9.5% were seen once. This CDR3 region has 15 residues. V was trimmed by 2 bases and J by 4 bases, leaving 12 bases between them. Germline CDR1 SGHRS, CDR2 YFSETQ. This clonotype was seen only a few times. The antigen remains unidentified. Sequenced material: whole blood. The sequence was collected from an adult who was a healthcare worker with PCR-confirmed SARS-CoV-2 infection or an uninfected control (not recorded which). This sequence joins TRBV5-1 and TRBJ2-2; D may be TRBD1 or TRBD2 (5 bases each). CDR3 sequence (DNA): TGCGCCAGCAGCTTTGGGCCGAGGGGCACCGGGGAGCTGTTTTTT. Amino acid sequence: CASSFGPRGTGELFF.